This record covers a single T cell receptor beta chain. The data were taken from a study of blood T cell repertoires in COVID-19. Turning to the study itself: Specimens from acute and convalescent COVID-19 originated in the United States, Italy and Spain. T cells, B-cell-depleted T cells, or PBMCs provided the cDNA or gDNA that served as material.

Participants, about 18 to 90 years old, spanned about two dozen US areas. Participants in the exposed group had met a COVID-19 case in the 2 weeks before joining the study. Libraries were prepared by immunoSEQ multiplex PCR; TCRdb keeps only in-frame clonotypes and omits some of them. The table lists a few hundred thousand clones, 88% of them singletons. Trimming cost V 10 bases and J 6 bases; bases outside gene matches: 7. There are 12 residues in the CDR3. Per the germline V gene, CDR1 is SEHNR and CDR2 is FQNEAQ (reference sequence). This rearrangement joins TRBV7-9 to TRBJ1-1, with 8 bases fitting TRBD1. This sequence was found in a woman in her 30s who had been exposed to COVID-19. The sequencing sample was made of PBMCs or T cells enriched from blood (not recorded which). This CDR3 reads CAIKDRAPEAFF. Here the CDR3 DNA reads TGTGCCATCAAGGACAGGGCTCCTGAAGCTTTCTTT.